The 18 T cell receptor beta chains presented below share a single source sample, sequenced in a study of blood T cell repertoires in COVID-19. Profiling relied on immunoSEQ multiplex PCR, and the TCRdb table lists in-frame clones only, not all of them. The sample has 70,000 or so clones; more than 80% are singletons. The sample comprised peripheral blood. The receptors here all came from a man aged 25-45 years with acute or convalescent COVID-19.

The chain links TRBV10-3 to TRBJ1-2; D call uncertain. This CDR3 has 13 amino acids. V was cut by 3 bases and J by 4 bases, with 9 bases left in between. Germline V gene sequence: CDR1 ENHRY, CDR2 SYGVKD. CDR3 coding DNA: TGTGCCATCAGTGAAATTGAGGGCTATGGCTACACCTTC. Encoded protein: CAISEIEGYGYTF.

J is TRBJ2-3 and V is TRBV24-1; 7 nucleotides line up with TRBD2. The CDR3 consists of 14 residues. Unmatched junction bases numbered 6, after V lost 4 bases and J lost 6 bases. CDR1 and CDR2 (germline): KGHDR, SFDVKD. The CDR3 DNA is TGTGCCACCAGTGACGGGGACTACGACGATACGCAGTATTTT. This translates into CATSDGDYDDTQYF.

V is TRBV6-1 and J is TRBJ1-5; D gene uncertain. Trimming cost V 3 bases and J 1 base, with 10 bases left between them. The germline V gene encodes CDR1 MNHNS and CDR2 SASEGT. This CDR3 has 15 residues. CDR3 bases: TGTGCCAGCAGTGACCGACGGGTGAGCAATCAGCCCCAGCATTTT. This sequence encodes CASSDRRVSNQPQHF.

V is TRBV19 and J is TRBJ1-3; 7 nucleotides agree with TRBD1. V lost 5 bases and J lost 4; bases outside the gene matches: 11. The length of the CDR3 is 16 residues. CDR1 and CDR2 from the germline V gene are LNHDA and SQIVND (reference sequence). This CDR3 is CASSSAGGGGGNTIYF. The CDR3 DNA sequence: TGTGCCAGTAGTTCTGCTGGAGGGGGCGGCGGAAACACCATATATTTT.

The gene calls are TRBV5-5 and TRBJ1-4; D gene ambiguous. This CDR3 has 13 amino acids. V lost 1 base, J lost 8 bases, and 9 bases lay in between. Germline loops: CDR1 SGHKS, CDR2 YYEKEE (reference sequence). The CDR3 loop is CASSLSPVEKLFF. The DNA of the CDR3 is TGTGCCAGCAGCTTGAGCCCTGTGGAAAAACTGTTTTTT.

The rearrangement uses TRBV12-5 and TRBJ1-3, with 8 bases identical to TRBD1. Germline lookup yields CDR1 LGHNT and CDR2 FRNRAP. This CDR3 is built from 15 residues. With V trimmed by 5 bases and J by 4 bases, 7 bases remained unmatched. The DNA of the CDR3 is TGTGCTAGTGGTCGAAGGACAGGGTCAGGAAACACCATATATTTT. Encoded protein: CASGRRTGSGNTIYF. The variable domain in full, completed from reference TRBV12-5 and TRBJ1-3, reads DARVTQTPRHKVTEMGQEVTMRCQPILGHNTVFWYRQTMMQGLELLAYFRNRAPLDDSGMPKDRFSAEMPDATLATLKIQPSEPRDSAVYFCASGRRTGSGNTIYFGEGSWLTVV.

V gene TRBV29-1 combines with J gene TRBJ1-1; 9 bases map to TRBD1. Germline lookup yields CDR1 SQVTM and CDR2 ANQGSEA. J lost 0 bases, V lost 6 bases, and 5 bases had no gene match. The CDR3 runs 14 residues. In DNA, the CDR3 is TGCAGCGTCACAGGGGGCGCCTTGAACACTGAAGCTTTCTTT. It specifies CSVTGGALNTEAFF.

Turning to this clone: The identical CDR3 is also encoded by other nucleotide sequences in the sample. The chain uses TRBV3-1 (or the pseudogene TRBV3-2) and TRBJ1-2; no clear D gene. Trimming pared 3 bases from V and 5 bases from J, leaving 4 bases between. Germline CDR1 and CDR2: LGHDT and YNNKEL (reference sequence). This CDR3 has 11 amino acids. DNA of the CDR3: TGTGCCAGCAGCCACAGTTATGGCTACACCTTC. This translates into CASSHSYGYTF.

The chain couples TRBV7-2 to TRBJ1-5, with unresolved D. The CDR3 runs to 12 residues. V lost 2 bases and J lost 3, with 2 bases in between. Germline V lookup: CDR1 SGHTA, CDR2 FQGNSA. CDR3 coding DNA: TGTGCCAGCAGCTTACTCAATCAGCCCCAGCATTTT. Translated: CASSLLNQPQHF.

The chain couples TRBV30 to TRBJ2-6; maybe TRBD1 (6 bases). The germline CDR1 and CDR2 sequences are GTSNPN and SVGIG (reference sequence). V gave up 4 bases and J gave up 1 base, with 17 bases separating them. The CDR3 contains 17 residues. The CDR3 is CAWTKDRSLSGANVLTF. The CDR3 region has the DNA TGTGCCTGGACGAAGGACAGATCCCTATCTGGGGCCAACGTCCTGACTTTC. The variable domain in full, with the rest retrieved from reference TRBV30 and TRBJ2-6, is SQTIHQWPATLVQPVGSPLSLECTVEGTSNPNLYWYRQAAGRGLQLLFYSVGIGQISSEVPQNLSASRPQDRQFILSSKKLLLSDSGFYLCAWTKDRSLSGANVLTFGAGSRLTVL.

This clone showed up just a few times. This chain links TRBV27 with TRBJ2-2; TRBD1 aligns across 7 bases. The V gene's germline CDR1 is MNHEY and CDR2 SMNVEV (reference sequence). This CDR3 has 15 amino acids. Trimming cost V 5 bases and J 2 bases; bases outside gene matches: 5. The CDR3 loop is CASSLTGPNTGELFF. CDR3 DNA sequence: TGTGCCAGCAGTCTGACAGGGCCCAACACCGGGGAGCTGTTTTTT.

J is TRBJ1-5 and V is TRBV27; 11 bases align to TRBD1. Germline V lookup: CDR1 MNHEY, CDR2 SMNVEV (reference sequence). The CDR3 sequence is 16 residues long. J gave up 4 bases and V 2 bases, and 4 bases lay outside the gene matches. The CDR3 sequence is CASSLLGQGGNQPQHF. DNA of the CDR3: TGTGCCAGCAGTTTACTGGGACAGGGGGGAAATCAGCCCCAGCATTTT.

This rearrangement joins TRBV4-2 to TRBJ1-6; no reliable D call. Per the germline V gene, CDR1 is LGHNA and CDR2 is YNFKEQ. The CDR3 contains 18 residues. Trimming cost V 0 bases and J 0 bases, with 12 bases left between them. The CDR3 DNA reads TGTGCCAGCAGCCAAGATTACCGCAGTTACTCCTATAATTCACCCCTCCACTTT. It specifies CASSQDYRSYSYNSPLHF.

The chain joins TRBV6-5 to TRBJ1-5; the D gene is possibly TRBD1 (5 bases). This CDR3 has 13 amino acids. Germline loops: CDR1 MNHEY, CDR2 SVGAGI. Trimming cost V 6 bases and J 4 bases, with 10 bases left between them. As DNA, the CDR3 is TGTGCCAGCAGGGCCGACAGAAATCAGCCCCAGCATTTT. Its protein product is CASRADRNQPQHF.

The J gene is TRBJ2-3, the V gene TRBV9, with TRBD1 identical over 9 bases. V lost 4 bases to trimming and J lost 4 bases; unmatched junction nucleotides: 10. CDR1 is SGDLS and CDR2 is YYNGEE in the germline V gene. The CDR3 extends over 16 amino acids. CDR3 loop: CASSPRYRGRADTQYF. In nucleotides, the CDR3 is TGTGCCAGCAGCCCAAGATACAGGGGGCGGGCAGATACGCAGTATTTT.

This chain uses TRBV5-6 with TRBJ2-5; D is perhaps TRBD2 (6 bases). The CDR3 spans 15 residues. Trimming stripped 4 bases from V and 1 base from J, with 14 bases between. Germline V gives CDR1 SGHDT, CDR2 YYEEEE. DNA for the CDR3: TGTGCCAGCAGCCCCCCGGGGGATTTCCAAGAGACCCAGTACTTC. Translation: CASSPPGDFQETQYF.

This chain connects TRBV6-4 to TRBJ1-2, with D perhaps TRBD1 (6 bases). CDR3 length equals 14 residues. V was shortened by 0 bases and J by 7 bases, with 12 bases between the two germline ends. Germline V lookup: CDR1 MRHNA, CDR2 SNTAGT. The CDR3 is CASSDSSRGGGYTF. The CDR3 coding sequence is TGTGCCAGCAGTGACTCGAGTCGAGGGGGTGGCTACACCTTC.

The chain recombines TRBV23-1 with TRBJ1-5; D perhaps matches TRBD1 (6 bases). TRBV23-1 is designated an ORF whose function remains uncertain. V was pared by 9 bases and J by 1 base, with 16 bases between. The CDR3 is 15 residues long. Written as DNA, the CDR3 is TGCGCCAGTCCTACAGGGCAAGGGAGCAATCAGCCCCAGCATTTT. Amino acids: CASPTGQGSNQPQHF.